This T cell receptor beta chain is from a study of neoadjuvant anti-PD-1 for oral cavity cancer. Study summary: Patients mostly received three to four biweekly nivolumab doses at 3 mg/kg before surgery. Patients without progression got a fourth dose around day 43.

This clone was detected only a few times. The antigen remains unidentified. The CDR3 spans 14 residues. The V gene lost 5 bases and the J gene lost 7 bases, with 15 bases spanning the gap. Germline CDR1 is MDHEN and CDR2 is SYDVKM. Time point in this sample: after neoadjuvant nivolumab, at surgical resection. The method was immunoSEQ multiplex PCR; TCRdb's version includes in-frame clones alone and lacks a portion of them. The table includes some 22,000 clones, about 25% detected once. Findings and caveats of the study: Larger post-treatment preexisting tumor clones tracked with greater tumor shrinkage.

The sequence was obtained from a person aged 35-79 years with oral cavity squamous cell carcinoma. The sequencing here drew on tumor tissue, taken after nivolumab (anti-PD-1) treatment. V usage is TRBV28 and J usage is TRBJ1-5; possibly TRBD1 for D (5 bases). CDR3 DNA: TGTGCCAGCAGTCCCCCCAGGGCTGGACAGCCCCAGCATTTT. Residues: CASSPPRAGQPQHF.